This T cell receptor beta chain emerged from a study of T cell responses to AZD1222 COVID-19 vaccine. Looked up from germline, CDR1 is GTSNPN and CDR2 is SVGIG (reference sequence). This CDR3 is 18 amino acids long. Trimming cost V 0 bases and J 0 bases; bases outside gene matches: 6. Sequencing was performed with immunoSEQ multiplex PCR; in TCRdb, only in-frame clones are kept and a portion is missing. The sample has 110,000 to 150,000 clones, roughly 92% seen once. Remarks on this clone: Its antigen is undetermined.

Study-level results: Regions 160-218 and 743-854 held dominance among vaccine-associated CD4 TCRs, which spanned spike.

The chain links TRBV30 to TRBJ1-4, with TRBD1 identical over 11 bases. Here the sequenced sample was peripheral blood, taken on day 0 of AZD1222 vaccination. The source of this sequence is an adult in good health. CDR3 sequence: CAWSVRDRGSTTNEKLFF. The CDR3 nucleotides read TGTGCCTGGAGTGTACGGGACAGGGGGTCTACAACTAATGAAAAACTGTTTTTT. Together with reference TRBV30 and TRBJ1-4, the CDR3 gives the full variable domain: SQTIHQWPATLVQPVGSPLSLECTVEGTSNPNLYWYRQAAGRGLQLLFYSVGIGQISSEVPQNLSASRPQDRQFILSSKKLLLSDSGFYLCAWSVRDRGSTTNEKLFFGSGTQLSVL.